This TCR beta chain was sequenced in a study of cytomegalovirus exposure and HLA in healthy donors. Across the study: The roughly 130 validation repertoires used the same platform as the approximately 700 first-cohort repertoires (as reported by a later analysis).

CDR3 length: 14 residues. V shed 4 bases and J shed 2 bases, with 12 bases lying between them. CDR1 SEHNR and CDR2 FQNEAQ come from the germline V gene (reference sequence). This table comes from immunoSEQ multiplex PCR, and its TCRdb copy is limited to in-frame clones, with some not included. Here the sample spans some 110,000 clones, about 88% being singletons. The rearrangement uses TRBV7-9 and TRBJ2-7; D may be TRBD1 (6 bases). The sample was PBMCs. This receptor was obtained from a woman younger than 30 in good health and CMV-seropositive. Written as DNA, the CDR3 is TGTGCCAGCAGCTCGCAGGGGATAACCTACGAGCAGTACTTC. It encodes CASSSQGITYEQYF.